The 22 T cell receptor beta chains reported below all come from one sample, sequenced in a study of T cell clones after liver transplantation. The repertoire was sequenced with immunoSEQ multiplex PCR; TCRdb's copy has only in-frame clones and lacks some. The repertoire holds around 110,000 clones, with 75% to 95% as singletons. The sample consisted of CD4+ T cells from blood, taken 12 months after liver transplant. The source is a human patient who received a liver transplant. A subset of T cells may come from the graft donor.

The rearrangement uses TRBV6-1 and TRBJ2-1, with 10 bases fitting TRBD2. V lost 3 bases, J lost 6 bases, and 8 bases stayed unmatched. Germline V gene sequence: CDR1 MNHNS, CDR2 SASEGT. The CDR3 extends over 16 amino acids. The CDR3 nucleotides read TGTGCCAGCAGTGACGGGCTAGCGGGAGTCGGCAATGAGCAGTTCTTC. It codes for CASSDGLAGVGNEQFF.

This chain links TRBV5-1 with TRBJ2-1; 9 positions agree with TRBD2. The CDR3 covers 15 residues. V dropped 6 bases and J dropped 10; count of bases not matched to a gene: 14. Per the germline V gene, CDR1 is SGHRS and CDR2 is YFSETQ. CDR3 nucleotides: TGCGCCAGCACCTCTCAATTAGCGGGAGAAGGGGAGCAGTTCTTC. Protein: CASTSQLAGEGEQFF.

The CDR3 DNA is TGCGCCAGCAGCCAAGACGGGGGGGCGGCTGGCTACACCTTC. Residues: CASSQDGGAAGYTF. The chain joins TRBV4-3 to TRBJ1-2, with D possibly TRBD1 on 6 matching bases. The length of the CDR3 is 14 residues. In germline, CDR1 is LGHNA, CDR2 YSLEER. The V gene lost 0 bases and the J gene lost 7 bases, with 12 bases spanning the gap.

The chain combines TRBV20-1 with TRBJ2-7; D is unclear. Germline V lookup: CDR1 DFQATT, CDR2 SNEGSKA (reference sequence). Trimming stripped 3 bases from V and 2 bases from J, with 5 bases between. The CDR3 loop spans 11 amino acids. CDR3 amino acids: CSASGPYEQYF. CDR3 DNA sequence: TGCAGTGCTAGCGGACCCTACGAGCAGTACTTC.

The rearrangement uses TRBV4-2 and TRBJ1-5; tentatively, D is TRBD1 (5 bases). The CDR3 is 15 residues long. The V gene lost 1 base and the J gene lost 1 base, with 8 bases spanning the gap. The V gene's germline CDR1 is LGHNA and CDR2 YNFKEQ. The CDR3 region has the DNA TGTGCCAGCAGCCAAGGGTCAGGGAGCAATCAGCCCCAGCATTTT. This codes for CASSQGSGSNQPQHF.

As for this clone: Other DNA variants within this sample encode the same CDR3. The chain carries TRBV9 and TRBJ2-7; D remains ambiguous. This CDR3 comprises 14 residues. Germline CDR1 and CDR2: SGDLS and YYNGEE. The V and J ends lost 0 bases and 0 bases respectively, with 7 bases between them. The CDR3 DNA reads TGTGCCAGCAGCGTAGATCAGGACTCCTACGAGCAGTACTTC. Protein sequence: CASSVDQDSYEQYF.

This clone is a singleton in its sample. The rearrangement joins TRBV10-3 to TRBJ2-5, with 7 bases fitting TRBD2. Unmatched junction bases numbered 1, after V lost 2 bases and J lost 4 bases. Germline V gene sequence: CDR1 ENHRY, CDR2 SYGVKD. CDR3 length: 13 residues. CDR3 DNA: TGTGCCATCAGTGAGATAGCGGGAGAGACCCAGTACTTC. It translates to CAISEIAGETQYF.

This chain links TRBV2 with TRBJ2-7, with 9 bases lining up with TRBD1. Germline CDR1 reads SNHLY; CDR2 reads FYNNEI. The CDR3 consists of 12 residues. Trimming cost V 9 bases and J 4 bases; bases outside gene matches: 4. DNA of the CDR3: TGTGCCAGTTCCGGACAGGGGTACGAGCAGTACTTC. The encoded protein is CASSGQGYEQYF.

The chain couples TRBV6-6 to TRBJ1-5; D call uncertain. The CDR3 consists of 16 residues. V lost 0 bases to trimming and J lost 8 bases, with 17 bases between them. The germline V gene has CDR1 MNHNY and CDR2 SVGAGI (reference sequence). The CDR3 DNA follows: TGTGCCAGCAGTTACTCGTTAGCCCCGGATCCGGAGCCCCAGCATTTT. Amino acid sequence: CASSYSLAPDPEPQHF.

The V call is TRBV29-1, the J call TRBJ2-1; D gene ambiguous. V was shortened by 7 bases and J by 4 bases, with 8 bases between the two germline ends. The CDR3 has 11 residues. Germline V gives CDR1 SQVTM, CDR2 ANQGSEA. The chain's CDR3 is CSATIYNEQFF. CDR3 in DNA: TGCAGCGCCACAATATACAATGAGCAGTTCTTC.

J is TRBJ2-7 and V is TRBV5-1, with TRBD2 matching over 12 bases. The CDR3 totals 17 residues. CDR1 is SGHRS and CDR2 is YFSETQ in the germline V gene. The trim removed 0 bases at V and 3 bases at J, leaving 7 bases unmatched. The CDR3 coding sequence is TGCGCCAGCAGCTTGGGGCTAGCGGGAGGGATATTCTACGAGCAGTACTTC. This sequence encodes CASSLGLAGGIFYEQYF.

The chain is built from TRBV5-1 and TRBJ2-3, with 8 nucleotides matching TRBD1. Germline V CDR1 and CDR2: SGHRS, YFSETQ. CDR3 length: 17 amino acids. V shed 1 base and J 0 bases; nucleotides not matched to a gene: 7. The CDR3 DNA reads as TGCGCCAGCAGCTTGACCAACAGGGGGTTTAGCACAGATACGCAGTATTTT. Its translation is CASSLTNRGFSTDTQYF. The entire variable domain, with the rest obtained from reference TRBV5-1 and TRBJ2-3, is as follows: KAGVTQTPRYLIKTRGQQVTLSCSPISGHRSVSWYQQTPGQGLQFLFEYFSETQRNKGNFPGRFSGRQFSNSRSEMNVSTLELGDSALYLCASSLTNRGFSTDTQYFGPGTRLTVL.

This clone was seen a single time. The gene calls are TRBV29-1 and TRBJ1-1, with a tentative D call TRBD1 (5 bases). This CDR3 contains 13 residues. From germline, CDR1 is SQVTM and CDR2 ANQGSEA. Deletions cut 7 bases from V and 2 bases from J, with 14 bases between. Here the CDR3 reads CSAPGRFNTEAFF. In DNA form, the CDR3 reads TGCAGCGCTCCGGGACGCTTCAACACTGAAGCTTTCTTT.

V and J are TRBV10-3 and TRBJ1-1; 7 bases align to TRBD1. This CDR3 is 12 amino acids long. The germline V gene has CDR1 ENHRY and CDR2 SYGVKD. J gave up 3 bases and V 7 bases, and 2 bases lay outside the gene matches. Here the CDR3 reads CAIMGTDTEAFF. The CDR3 nucleotides are TGTGCCATCATGGGGACAGACACTGAAGCTTTCTTT.

The chain carries TRBV11-3 and TRBJ2-3; maybe TRBD2 (5 bases). Germline CDR1 reads SGHNT; CDR2 reads YENEEA. This CDR3 region has 13 residues. V lost 5 bases and J 11 bases, leaving 17 bases between the germline ends. The CDR3 reads CASSPSGEWRQYF. The CDR3 DNA sequence: TGTGCCAGCAGCCCCTCCGGGGAGTGGCGGCAGTATTTT.

J is TRBJ1-1 and V is TRBV5-1; the match to TRBD1 covers 10 bases. The V gene's germline CDR1 is SGHRS and CDR2 YFSETQ. V shed 4 bases, J shed 3 bases, and the junction held 6 bases outside the gene matches. The CDR3 runs to 15 residues. The chain's CDR3 is CASSTHGTGDTEAFF. Written as DNA, the CDR3 is TGCGCCAGCAGCACCCATGGGACAGGGGACACTGAAGCTTTCTTT.

The V and J genes are TRBV7-9 and TRBJ2-2, with 11 positions matching TRBD1. From germline, CDR1 is SEHNR and CDR2 FQNEAQ (reference sequence). The CDR3 is made up of 15 amino acids. The junction had 6 bases not matched to a gene; V was cut back by 5 bases and J by 7 bases. This CDR3 reads CASSPTGTGGGELFF. The CDR3 coding sequence is TGTGCCAGCAGCCCCACCGGGACAGGGGGCGGGGAGCTGTTTTTT.

This chain links TRBV2 with TRBJ2-4; maybe TRBD2 (6 bases). Germline values: CDR1 SNHLY, CDR2 FYNNEI. The CDR3 totals 14 residues. With 6 bases removed from V and 2 bases from J, the gap between germline ends came to 11 bases. CDR3 region: CASRPGGSKNIQYF. CDR3 nucleotide sequence: TGTGCCAGCAGGCCCGGGGGATCCAAAAACATTCAGTACTTC.

This chain uses TRBV19 with TRBJ1-1, with TRBD1 matching 11 bases. The CDR3 is 16 residues long. Germline V gives CDR1 LNHDA, CDR2 SQIVND (reference sequence). The junction had 10 bases not matched to a gene; V was cut back by 6 bases and J by 4 bases. The CDR3 bases are TGTGCCAGTAGGGGGACAGGGGGGACCGGGAGCACTGAAGCTTTCTTT. Amino acids: CASRGTGGTGSTEAFF.

The genes are TRBV5-1 and TRBJ2-7; no clear D. Trimming stripped 2 bases from V and 0 bases from J, with 9 bases between. CDR1 is SGHRS, CDR2 YFSETQ, per germline. The CDR3 has 14 residues. In nucleotides, the CDR3 is TGCGCCAGCAGCTTAAAGGCCCCCTCCTACGAGCAGTACTTC. This encodes CASSLKAPSYEQYF. The entire variable domain, with the rest obtained from reference TRBV5-1 and TRBJ2-7, is as follows: KAGVTQTPRYLIKTRGQQVTLSCSPISGHRSVSWYQQTPGQGLQFLFEYFSETQRNKGNFPGRFSGRQFSNSRSEMNVSTLELGDSALYLCASSLKAPSYEQYFGPGTRLTVT.

The CDR3, as DNA: TGTGCCAGCCACCCAGGGTTCCCCTCTGGAAACACCATATATTTT. Amino acid sequence: CASHPGFPSGNTIYF. The rearrangement links TRBV19 to TRBJ1-3; TRBD1 might be the D (5 bases). CDR1 is LNHDA and CDR2 is SQIVND in the germline V gene (reference sequence). This CDR3 has 15 amino acids. With 9 bases removed from V and 0 bases from J, the gap between germline ends came to 15 bases.

The rearrangement joins TRBV5-1 to TRBJ2-3, with 11 bases lining up with TRBD2. J was trimmed by 1 base and V by 6 bases; bases with no gene match: 16. The CDR3 has 19 residues. CDR1 is SGHRS, CDR2 YFSETQ, per germline. CDR3 region: CASTPRGLAGGFGTDTQYF. The CDR3 region has the DNA TGCGCCAGCACCCCCAGAGGTCTAGCGGGAGGCTTCGGCACAGATACGCAGTATTTT.